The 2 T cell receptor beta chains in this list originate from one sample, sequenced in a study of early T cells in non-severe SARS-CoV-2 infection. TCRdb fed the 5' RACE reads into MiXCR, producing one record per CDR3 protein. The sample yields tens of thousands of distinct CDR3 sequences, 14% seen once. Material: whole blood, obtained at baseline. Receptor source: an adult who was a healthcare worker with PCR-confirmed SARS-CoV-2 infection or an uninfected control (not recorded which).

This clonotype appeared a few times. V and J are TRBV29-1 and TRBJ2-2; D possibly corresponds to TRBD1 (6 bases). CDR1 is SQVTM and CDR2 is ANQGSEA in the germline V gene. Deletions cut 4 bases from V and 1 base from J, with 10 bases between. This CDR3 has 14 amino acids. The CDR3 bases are TGCAGCGTTGCCCGGACAGTGAACACCGGGGAGCTGTTTTTT. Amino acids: CSVARTVNTGELFF.

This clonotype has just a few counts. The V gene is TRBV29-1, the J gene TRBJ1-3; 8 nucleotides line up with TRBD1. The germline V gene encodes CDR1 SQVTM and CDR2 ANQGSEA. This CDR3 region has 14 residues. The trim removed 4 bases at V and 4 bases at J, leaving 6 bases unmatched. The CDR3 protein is CSVGDRTRGNTIYF. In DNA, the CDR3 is TGCAGCGTTGGGGACAGGACGCGAGGAAACACCATATATTTT.